The sample holds a few counts of the clone carrying this T cell receptor beta chain. The data belong to a study of blood T cell repertoires in COVID-19. The CDR3 sequence is 15 residues long. The V end lost 0 bases, the J end lost 6 bases, and 13 bases lay between the germline ends. Germline values: CDR1 SGDLS, CDR2 YYNGEE. Enrollees, about 18 to 95 years old, lived in around 23 US areas. Membership in each cohort depended on participant-reported clinical history. The study counted Cohort 3 donors as recovered given two negative PCRs, clearance, or symptom resolution. TCRdb's table, derived via immunoSEQ multiplex PCR, lists solely in-frame clones and lacks some. The sample lists fewer than 350,000 clones; 89% were seen once.

Sequenced input: PBMCs or T cells enriched from blood (not recorded which). The TCR sequence derives from a woman aged 35 to 49 who had recovered from COVID-19. The chain uses TRBV9 and TRBJ2-4; a weak D match, TRBD2 (6 bases). In DNA, the CDR3 is TGTGCCAGCAGCGTAGATATGATGGGGGGAAACATTCAGTACTTC. Translated: CASSVDMMGGNIQYF.